These 18 T cell receptor beta chains came from one sample sequenced in a study of blood T cell repertoires in COVID-19. The assay was immunoSEQ multiplex PCR, and TCRdb's table has in-frame clones only and misses some. The table has nearly 60,000 clones, roughly 84% seen once. The sequencing input was peripheral blood. These receptor sequences come from a man between 40 and 49 years old with active COVID-19.

The chain recombines TRBV30 with TRBJ1-6; D uncertain. Trimming left V 4 bases short and J 0 bases short, with 7 bases between. The CDR3 extends over 14 amino acids. Germline CDR1 and CDR2: GTSNPN and SVGIG (reference sequence). CDR3 in amino acids: CAWTVSSYNSPLHF. CDR3 DNA: TGTGCCTGGACAGTCAGCTCCTATAATTCACCCCTCCACTTT.

This sequence joins TRBV28 and TRBJ2-3; 11 bases match TRBD2. Germline V gives CDR1 MDHEN, CDR2 SYDVKM. V lost 9 bases and J lost 2; bases outside the gene matches: 4. The CDR3 is 14 residues long. The CDR3 here is CASPGLAVTDTQYF. CDR3 coding DNA: TGTGCCAGTCCGGGACTAGCGGTCACAGATACGCAGTATTTT.

The chain recombines TRBV30 with TRBJ2-1, with a weak D call TRBD2 (5 bases). The germline V and J ends were trimmed by 2 bases and 4 bases, with 9 bases remaining between them. The CDR3 consists of 13 residues. Germline assignment: CDR1 GTSNPN and CDR2 SVGIG (reference sequence). CDR3 coding DNA: TGTGCCTGGAGTCCTAGCCCGTACAATGAGCAGTTCTTC. Its translation is CAWSPSPYNEQFF.

The V and J genes are TRBV5-4 and TRBJ1-2; D gene unclear. CDR1 SGHNT and CDR2 YYREEE come from the germline V gene (reference sequence). The CDR3 sequence is 16 residues long. V lost 0 bases to trimming and J lost 1 base, with 13 bases between them. The CDR3 reads CASSLAGGFLNYGYTF. Written as DNA, the CDR3 is TGTGCCAGCAGCTTGGCCGGAGGGTTCCTTAACTATGGCTACACCTTC. Combining the CDR3 with reference TRBV5-4 and TRBJ1-2 gives the whole variable domain ETGVTQSPTHLIKTRGQQVTLRCSSQSGHNTVSWYQQALGQGPQFIFQYYREEENGRGNFPPRFSGLQFPNYSSELNVNALELDDSALYLCASSLAGGFLNYGYTFGSGTRLTVV.

The chain is built from TRBV5-8 and TRBJ2-5; 10 bases match TRBD1. Germline V gene data show CDR1 as SGHTS and CDR2 as YDEGEE. The CDR3 is 16 amino acids. V was clipped by 0 bases and J by 4 bases; unmatched bases: 6. The DNA for the CDR3 is TGTGCCAGCAGCTTGGGGGACAGGGGAGTGGTAGAGACCCAGTACTTC. Its translation is CASSLGDRGVVETQYF.

This chain connects TRBV5-4 to TRBJ1-2; 10 bases match TRBD1. CDR1 is SGHNT and CDR2 is YYREEE in the germline V gene (reference sequence). With 4 bases clipped from V and 12 bases from J, the junction kept 15 bases outside the gene matches. This CDR3 has 15 residues. DNA for the CDR3: TGTGCCAGCAGCCCCGGGGGGACAGGGGTACGAGGCAACACCTTC. Its protein is CASSPGGTGVRGNTF.

The chain employs TRBV30 and TRBJ2-7; 8 positions match TRBD2. There are 13 residues in the CDR3. Unmatched junction bases numbered 5, after V lost 0 bases and J lost 7 bases. Germline loops: CDR1 GTSNPN, CDR2 SVGIG (reference sequence). CDR3 sequence: CAWSVSGGGEQYF. In DNA, the CDR3 is TGTGCCTGGAGTGTGTCCGGGGGGGGTGAGCAGTACTTC.

This chain joins TRBV28 and TRBJ1-5; a possible D gene is TRBD1 (6 bases). The CDR3 spans 13 residues. Trimming removed 5 bases at V and 7 bases at J, with 12 bases between. The germline gives CDR1 MDHEN, CDR2 SYDVKM. Written as DNA, the CDR3 is TGTGCCAGCAGTGACACAGGGTTCCAGCCCCAGCATTTT. This translates into CASSDTGFQPQHF.

The J gene is TRBJ2-5, the V gene TRBV5-1, with a weak D call TRBD2 (6 bases). CDR3 length equals 15 residues. Germline values: CDR1 SGHRS, CDR2 YFSETQ. Between the trimmed V and J ends, which lost 0 bases and 2 bases, there was a span of 11 bases. CDR3 DNA: TGCGCCAGCAGCTTGGAAGGACTACCACAAGAGACCCAGTACTTC. This translates into CASSLEGLPQETQYF.

V and J are TRBV7-2 and TRBJ2-7, with 7 bases lining up with TRBD2. The V and J ends lost 7 bases and 6 bases, in that order; junction bases with no gene match: 15. Per germline, CDR1 SGHTA and CDR2 FQGNSA. CDR3 length: 15 residues. The CDR3 sequence: CASTQNPGRRGEQYF. The CDR3 nucleotides are TGTGCCAGCACCCAGAACCCCGGGAGGCGGGGCGAGCAGTACTTC.

This clone was detected a few times. V usage is TRBV25-1 and J usage is TRBJ1-6, with TRBD1 as a possible D gene (5 bases). V lost 7 bases and J lost 10, with 14 bases in between. The CDR3 is made up of 13 amino acids. Germline CDR1 and CDR2: MGHDK and SYGVNS. CDR3 protein: CASIGHAGSPLHF. The CDR3 bases are TGTGCCAGCATCGGACACGCAGGATCACCCCTCCACTTT.

The chain uses TRBV29-1 and TRBJ2-3; D remains ambiguous. Trimming cost V 4 bases and J 2 bases, with 10 bases left between them. CDR1 is SQVTM, CDR2 ANQGSEA, per germline. The CDR3 extends over 13 amino acids. The CDR3 sequence: CSVVNSFTDTQYF. For the CDR3, the DNA is TGCAGCGTTGTGAACAGCTTCACAGATACGCAGTATTTT.

This clone was observed a single time. The J gene is TRBJ2-7, the V gene TRBV19, with 9 bases that match TRBD1. Germline V gene sequence: CDR1 LNHDA, CDR2 SQIVND (reference sequence). The ends lost 8 bases at V and 5 bases at J; junction bases unmatched: 10. The CDR3 contains 14 residues. The CDR3 region is CASSWDRAGNEQYF. CDR3 nucleotide sequence: TGTGCCAGTTCGTGGGACAGGGCTGGGAACGAGCAGTACTTC.

This clone was seen just once. The V gene is TRBV20-1, the J gene TRBJ2-1; TRBD1 agrees at 8 bases. Germline-derived CDR1 and CDR2 are DFQATT and SNEGSKA (reference sequence). CDR3 length: 11 amino acids. The V gene end was trimmed by 3 bases and the J gene end by 9 bases; junction bases not matched to a gene: 1. CDR3 nucleotide sequence: TGCAGTGCTAGCGACAGGGGTGAGCAGTTCTTC. Its protein product is CSASDRGEQFF.

This sequence joins TRBV19 and TRBJ2-7; 7 positions match TRBD1. The CDR3 is made up of 14 amino acids. The V and J ends lost 1 base and 3 bases, in that order; junction bases with no gene match: 3. Germline lookup yields CDR1 LNHDA and CDR2 SQIVND (reference sequence). The DNA for the CDR3 is TGTGCCAGTAGTATAGGGACAGGTGGCTACGAGCAGTACTTC. As protein: CASSIGTGGYEQYF.

This clone was seen a single time. This chain links TRBV18 with TRBJ1-2; tentatively, D is TRBD1 (5 bases). Germline CDR1 KGHSH, CDR2 LQKENI. The CDR3 is 12 residues long. V lost 11 bases and J lost 5, with 15 bases in between. The CDR3 nucleotides read TGTGCCGGGGGGACCTCGGAATATGGCTACACCTTC. This gives the protein CAGGTSEYGYTF.

The CDR3 spells CASSLVQGINEQFF. DNA of the CDR3: TGTGCCAGCAGCTTAGTTCAGGGAATCAATGAGCAGTTCTTC. The V call is TRBV7-8, the J call TRBJ2-1, with TRBD1 as a possible D gene (5 bases). CDR1 is SGHVS, CDR2 FQNEAQ, per germline. V lost 1 base and J 6 bases, leaving 10 bases between the germline ends. CDR3 size: 14 residues.

The chain is built from TRBV2 and TRBJ2-3, with 12 nucleotides matching TRBD2. Germline V gives CDR1 SNHLY, CDR2 FYNNEI. The CDR3 contains 16 residues. J gave up 1 base and V 5 bases, and 4 bases lay outside the gene matches. The CDR3 DNA sequence: TGTGCCAGCAGTCCGGGACTAGCGGGCCGCACAGATACGCAGTATTTT. Residues: CASSPGLAGRTDTQYF.